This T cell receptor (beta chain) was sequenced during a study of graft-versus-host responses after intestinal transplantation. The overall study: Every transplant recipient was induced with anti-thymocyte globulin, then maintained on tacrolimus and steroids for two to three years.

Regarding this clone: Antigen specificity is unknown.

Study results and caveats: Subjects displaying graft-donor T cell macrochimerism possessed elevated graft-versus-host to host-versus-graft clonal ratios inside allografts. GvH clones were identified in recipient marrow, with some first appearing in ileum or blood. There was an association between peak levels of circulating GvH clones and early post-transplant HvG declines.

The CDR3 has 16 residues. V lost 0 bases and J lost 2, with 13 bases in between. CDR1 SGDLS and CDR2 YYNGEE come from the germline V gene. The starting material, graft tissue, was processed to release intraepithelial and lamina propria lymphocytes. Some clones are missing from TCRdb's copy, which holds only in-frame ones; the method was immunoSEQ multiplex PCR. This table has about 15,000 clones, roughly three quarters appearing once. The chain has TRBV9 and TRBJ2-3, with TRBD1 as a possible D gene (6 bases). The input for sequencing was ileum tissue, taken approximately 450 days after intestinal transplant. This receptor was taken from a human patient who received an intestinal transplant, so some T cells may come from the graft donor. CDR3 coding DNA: TGTGCCAGCAGCGTAGGTGGAGGACAGCCCACAGATACGCAGTATTTT. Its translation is CASSVGGGQPTDTQYF.